Ten or more counts support the clone carrying this T cell receptor (beta chain). The antigen is unknown. This entry belongs to a study of molecular identifiers for immune sequencing clone quantification. Study context: Split five ways in replicates, RNA from roughly 20,000 or 100,000 naive CD8 cells had four portions sequenced. Study results and caveats: Clones exceeding 20 RNA copies carried over 97% of effector molecules but under 1% of naive-cell molecules.

CDR3 length: 14 amino acids. The V gene lost 5 bases and the J gene lost 3 bases, with 14 bases spanning the gap. Germline V CDR1 and CDR2: MGHRA, YSYEKL. Library preparation followed earlier protocols using designated TCR primers. One entry per CDR3 protein, called by TCRdb with MiXCR from the PCR reads. Here the sample spans hundreds of thousands of distinct CDR3 sequences, around 25% being singletons. The chain joins TRBV4-1 to TRBJ2-7, with D perhaps TRBD1 (6 bases). The TCR was taken from a human donor in good health. Some libraries in this study had Jurkat cell RNA spiked in. Material: naive CD8+ T cells from blood, with Jurkat cell RNA spiked in. Specified subset: FACS-sorted CD8+CD4-CCR7+CD45RA+ naive T cells. CDR3 loop: CASSARQENYEQYF. In DNA form, the CDR3 reads TGCGCCAGCAGCGCCCGACAGGAAAACTACGAGCAGTACTTC.